Sequencing of this T cell receptor (beta chain) was carried out in a study of cytomegalovirus exposure and HLA in healthy donors. About this clone itself: This sample also contains other DNA sequences that code for the same CDR3.

Per the germline V gene, CDR1 is KGHSH and CDR2 is LQKENI. The length of the CDR3 is 15 residues. Losses at the gene ends were 3 bases for V and 0 bases for J; bases not matched to a gene: 2. The method was immunoSEQ multiplex PCR; TCRdb's version includes in-frame clones alone and lacks a portion of them. The repertoire holds some 290,000 clones, 70% to 90% seen once, with around 0.91% in the top ten. This sequence joins TRBV18 and TRBJ2-7, with 10 positions matching TRBD1. Sequencing was carried out using PBMCs. The sequence came from a man in his thirties or forties in good health and CMV-seronegative. The CDR3 DNA is TGTGCCAGCTCACCGGGACAGGGGAGCTCCTACGAGCAGTACTTC. Amino acids: CASSPGQGSSYEQYF.